These T cell receptor beta chains were read from a single sample in a study of monozygotic twins with inflammatory bowel disease. TCRdb reanalyzed the 5' RACE reads, giving one entry per CDR3 protein sequence and no DNA. The sample has a few hundred thousand distinct CDR3 sequences. Sequencing was carried out using blood. These receptors all come from a human donor with ulcerative colitis or Crohn's disease, or a healthy co-twin of an affected twin (not recorded which). Both conserved end residues are part of each CDR3.

len,v_gene,j_gene,CDR3aa
12,TRBV19,TRBJ2-1,CASSILTGEQFF
15,TRBV6-1,TRBJ1-1,CASRPNRGLRTEAFF
19,TRBV9,TRBJ2-2,CASSVDWTSGRVSTGELFF
15,TRBV15,TRBJ2-5,CATSRRASIGETQYF
14,TRBV5-1,TRBJ2-7,CASSLDRGANEQYF
15,TRBV6-2/TRBV6-3,TRBJ2-1,CASRPDRSSYNEQFF
12,TRBV7-2,TRBJ2-1,CASTGAYNEQFF
15,TRBV2,TRBJ2-3,CASSEGQGSGDTQYF
14,TRBV7-9,TRBJ1-2,CASSWDSGDYGYTF
13,TRBV20-1,TRBJ2-5,CSAPSWSQETQYF
13,TRBV30,TRBJ2-2,CAWRRQATGELFF
12,TRBV20-1,TRBJ2-5,CSARKDRQTQYF
17,TRBV1,TRBJ1-5,CTSSPGGIATFDQPQHF
16,TRBV4-2,TRBJ2-7,CASSQDPDRGLYEQYF
15,TRBV27,TRBJ1-1,CSSSPQGNTNTEAFF
14,TRBV7-9,TRBJ1-5,CVHPTGDSNQPQHF
16,TRBV7-2,TRBJ2-4,CASSPDTTLVKNIQYF
15,TRBV29-1,TRBJ1-4,CSVIKGGATNEKLFF
21,TRBV28,TRBJ1-3,CASSYYRDRGALGRSGNTIYF
14,TRBV6-2/TRBV6-3,TRBJ1-2,CASSPSPGQKSYTF
13,TRBV29-1,TRBJ2-5,CSVGASFRETQYF
16,TRBV7-2,TRBJ2-5,CASSTSGTSGGETQYF
12,TRBV29-1,TRBJ2-7,CSASGKTYEQYF
15,TRBV10-3,TRBJ2-2,CAIRALDRESGELFF
17,TRBV5-1,TRBJ2-3,CASSLGGTSGGLDTQYF